The rows below give T cell receptor beta chains drawn from one sample of a study of T cell responses to AZD1222 COVID-19 vaccine. Only in-frame clones appear in the TCRdb table, and some are missing; sequencing was by immunoSEQ multiplex PCR. Here the sample spans about 140,000 clones, approximately 92% being singletons. This specimen consisted of peripheral blood, obtained on day 0 of AZD1222 vaccination. The receptor source for this set is an adult in good health. The CDR3 runs from the conserved cysteine through the conserved F or W. Fields, in order: CDR3 length, J gene, D gene, V gene, clone size, CDR3 protein, CDR3 DNA. The D gene is left open where the match is weak. Clone size is stated in some rows and not others, as once, few, many or a class when expanded.

>14|TRBJ1-4|TRBD1|TRBV28|.
CASRVQGVNEKLFF
TGTGCCAGCAGGGTACAGGGGGTTAATGAAAAACTGTTTTTT
>15|TRBJ2-5|.|TRBV5-4|.
CASSPRDGRQETQYF
TGTGCCAGCAGCCCTCGGGACGGAAGACAAGAGACCCAGTACTTC
>17|TRBJ2-2|TRBD1|TRBV5-1|.
CASSLRTQGLMSGELFF
TGCGCCAGCAGCTTGAGGACACAGGGGTTAATGTCCGGGGAGCTGTTTTTT
>18|TRBJ1-5|.|TRBV6-4|.
CASSRDPSTLYQNQPQHF
TGTGCCAGCAGCCGGGACCCAAGCACCCTCTACCAAAATCAGCCCCAGCATTTT
>15|TRBJ1-5|.|TRBV18|.
CASSPGNQENQPQHF
TGTGCCAGCTCACCCGGCAATCAGGAAAATCAGCCCCAGCATTTT
>14|TRBJ1-4|.|TRBV18|.
CASSNLPGIEKLFF
TGTGCCAGCTCTAACTTACCCGGAATCGAAAAACTGTTTTTT
>16|TRBJ2-3|.|TRBV9|.
CASSVQTSRSTDTQYF
TGTGCCAGCAGCGTGCAGACTAGTCGGAGCACAGATACGCAGTATTTT
>17|TRBJ1-5|TRBD1|TRBV2|.
CASSSGGSYFRNQPQHF
TGTGCCAGCAGTTCAGGGGGCAGTTATTTCAGGAATCAGCCCCAGCATTTT
>17|TRBJ1-5|TRBD1|TRBV28|.
CASSLPGQVGGNQPQHF
TGTGCCAGCAGCCTTCCGGGACAGGTGGGGGGCAATCAGCCCCAGCATTTT
>14|TRBJ1-2|.|TRBV5-4|.
CASSLGAANYGYTF
TGTGCCAGCAGCTTGGGGGCCGCTAACTATGGCTACACCTTC
>12|TRBJ1-4|.|TRBV21-1|.
CASSRPGEKLFF
TGTGCCAGCAGCAGACCGGGTGAAAAACTGTTTTTT
>12|TRBJ2-3|.|TRBV3-1/TRBV3-2|.
CASSPRSDTQYF
TGTGCCAGCAGCCCTAGGTCAGATACGCAGTATTTT
>15|TRBJ2-5|TRBD2|TRBV6-1|.
CASSDLGLAVQTQYF
TGTGCCAGCAGTGATCTGGGGCTAGCGGTTCAGACCCAGTACTTC
>16|TRBJ2-1|TRBD1|TRBV11-3|few
CASSSRDSGSYNEQFF
TGTGCCAGCAGCTCCAGGGACAGCGGCTCCTACAATGAGCAGTTCTTC
>14|TRBJ2-7|TRBD1|TRBV18|.
CASSQYRGLNEQYF
TGTGCCAGCTCACAGTACAGGGGTTTGAACGAGCAGTACTTC
>17|TRBJ2-3|.|TRBV5-1|.
CASSLSGQHTSTDTQYF
TGCGCCAGCAGCTTGTCTGGACAGCATACTAGCACAGATACGCAGTATTTT
>13|TRBJ2-7|.|TRBV11-3|.
CASSPGGSREQYF
TGTGCCAGCAGCCCCGGTGGATCGCGGGAGCAGTACTTC
>13|TRBJ1-1|.|TRBV7-9|.
CASSPLLNTEAFF
TGTGCCAGCAGCCCCCTATTGAACACTGAAGCTTTCTTT
>14|TRBJ2-7|.|TRBV18|.
CASSPPQGSNEQYF
TGTGCCAGCTCACCACCACAGGGTTCAAACGAGCAGTACTTC
>13|TRBJ1-3|TRBD1|TRBV12-3/TRBV12-4|.
CAGTGYSGNTIYF
TGTGCCGGGACAGGGTACTCTGGAAACACCATATATTTT
>14|TRBJ1-5|TRBD1|TRBV6-5|.
CASRDRASNQPQHF
TGTGCCAGCAGAGACAGGGCTAGCAATCAGCCCCAGCATTTT
>16|TRBJ2-1|TRBD2|TRBV11-2|.
CASSLDRGGHVNEQFF
TGTGCCAGCAGCTTAGATCGGGGGGGGCACGTCAATGAGCAGTTCTTC
>14|TRBJ2-5|TRBD1|TRBV7-4|once
CASSLGQGAETQYF
TGTGCCAGCAGCTTAGGACAGGGGGCAGAGACCCAGTACTTC
>14|TRBJ2-7|TRBD1|TRBV28|.
CASSLQGPTYEQYF
TGTGCCAGCAGCTTACAGGGGCCCACCTACGAGCAGTACTTC
>13|TRBJ2-7|.|TRBV29-1|.
CSVGQIASYEQYF
TGCAGCGTTGGCCAGATAGCCTCCTACGAGCAGTACTTC
>15|TRBJ2-3|TRBD2|TRBV27|.
CASSRLARREDTQYF
TGTGCCAGCAGTCGACTAGCGCGACGGGAGGATACGCAGTATTTT
>13|TRBJ2-1|.|TRBV5-5|.
CASSFGLRNEQFF
TGTGCCAGCAGCTTTGGGCTTAGGAATGAGCAGTTCTTC
>13|TRBJ2-3|.|TRBV27|.
CASRGGPTDTQYF
TGTGCCAGCAGGGGCGGGCCGACAGATACGCAGTATTTT
>16|TRBJ1-2|.|TRBV28|.
CASETIEIGTDYGYTF
TGTGCCAGCGAGACAATTGAAATTGGGACTGACTATGGCTACACCTTC
>14|TRBJ1-1|.|TRBV7-9|.
CASSFPEGDTEAFF
TGTGCCAGCAGCTTCCCCGAGGGGGACACTGAAGCTTTCTTT
>12|TRBJ1-4|.|TRBV3-1/TRBV3-2|.
CASLDRNEKLFF
TGTGCCAGCTTGGACAGAAATGAAAAACTGTTTTTT
>16|TRBJ2-2|.|TRBV28|once
CASTYGGVGYSGELFF
TGTGCCAGCACCTACGGGGGAGTTGGGTATAGCGGGGAGCTGTTTTTT
>16|TRBJ2-2|.|TRBV19|.
CASSLFGATNTGELFF
TGTGCCAGTAGTCTTTTTGGGGCCACGAACACCGGGGAGCTGTTTTTT
>13|TRBJ2-1|TRBD1|TRBV6-5|.
CASRPTGGYEQFF
TGTGCCAGCAGGCCGACAGGGGGTTATGAGCAGTTCTTC
>17|TRBJ1-4|TRBD1|TRBV4-1|.
CASSPRTGEATNEKLFF
TGCGCCAGCAGCCCCCGGACAGGGGAAGCAACTAATGAAAAACTGTTTTTT
>13|TRBJ1-1|.|TRBV19|.
CASSRRSATEAFF
TGTGCCAGTAGCAGACGGTCAGCCACTGAAGCTTTCTTT
>16|TRBJ2-5|TRBD2|TRBV19|.
CASSTAPKAGEETQYF
TGTGCCAGTAGTACAGCCCCCAAGGCGGGAGAAGAGACCCAGTACTTC
>12|TRBJ2-7|TRBD2|TRBV10-3|.
CATGLGESEQYF
TGTGCCACCGGACTAGGGGAATCCGAGCAGTACTTC
>15|TRBJ2-1|.|TRBV11-2|.
CASSASFYTNNEQFF
TGTGCCAGCAGCGCCTCTTTTTATACTAACAATGAGCAGTTCTTC
>15|TRBJ2-3|TRBD1|TRBV19|.
CASSSGGQATDTQYF
TGTGCCAGTAGTAGTGGGGGACAGGCCACAGATACGCAGTATTTT
>11|TRBJ2-7|.|TRBV7-2|.
CASSPAYEQYF
TGTGCCAGCAGCCCCGCCTACGAGCAGTACTTC
>12|TRBJ2-2|.|TRBV28|few
CASSTGTGELFF
TGTGCCAGCAGTACCGGCACCGGGGAGCTGTTTTTT
>14|TRBJ1-6|.|TRBV7-9|.
CASSLRGMNSPLHF
TGTGCCAGCAGCTTACGGGGGATGAATTCACCCCTCCACTTT
>15|TRBJ1-5|.|TRBV6-5|.
CASILQGTGNQPQHF
TGTGCCAGCATCCTTCAGGGAACGGGCAATCAGCCCCAGCATTTT
>17|TRBJ1-6|TRBD1|TRBV25-1|.
CASSERSSGQGRSPLHF
TGTGCCAGCAGTGAAAGGTCCTCTGGACAGGGTCGTTCACCCCTCCACTTT
>14|TRBJ2-2|.|TRBV6-5|few
CASSYSTVGGELFF
TGTGCCAGCAGTTACTCGACGGTGGGCGGGGAGCTGTTTTTT
>13|TRBJ2-3|.|TRBV2|.
CAIRAWGRDTQYF
TGTGCCATCCGGGCCTGGGGGAGGGATACGCAGTATTTT
>14|TRBJ1-6|.|TRBV25-1|.
CASRGVQGNSPLHF
TGTGCCAGCAGAGGGGTCCAGGGGAATTCACCCCTCCACTTT
>14|TRBJ1-2|.|TRBV7-2|.
CASSAPLSNYGYTF
TGTGCCAGCAGCGCCCCTCTGTCGAACTATGGCTACACCTTC
>11|TRBJ1-1|.|TRBV10-2|.
CACSMGTEAFF
TGCGCCTGTAGTATGGGCACTGAAGCTTTCTTT
>12|TRBJ2-5|.|TRBV7-7|.
CASSLIQETQYF
TGTGCTAGCAGCTTGATCCAAGAGACCCAGTACTTC
>15|TRBJ2-3|.|TRBV28|.
CASVGGSRSTDTQYF
TGTGCCAGCGTTGGGGGGTCGCGTAGCACAGATACGCAGTATTTT
>15|TRBJ1-6|.|TRBV7-2|.
CASSLNRVPNSPLHF
TGTGCCAGCAGCTTAAACAGGGTCCCCAATTCACCCCTCCACTTT
>11|TRBJ2-2|.|TRBV19|.
CASSMTGELFF
TGTGCCAGTAGTATGACCGGGGAGCTGTTTTTT
>14|TRBJ2-1|TRBD1|TRBV2|.
CASSVRGQYNEQFF
TGTGCCAGCAGTGTAAGGGGGCAGTACAATGAGCAGTTCTTC
>11|TRBJ1-2|.|TRBV29-1|.
CSVQGGLGYTF
TGCAGCGTACAGGGAGGCCTTGGCTACACCTTC
>18|TRBJ1-5|.|TRBV4-1|.
CASSRQTTGRYSNQPQHF
TGCGCCAGCAGCCGTCAGACGACAGGACGTTATAGCAATCAGCCCCAGCATTTT
>12|TRBJ1-1|TRBD1|TRBV19|.
CASSMGDRPAFF
TGTGCCAGTAGTATGGGGGACAGACCTGCTTTCTTT
>14|TRBJ1-5|.|TRBV6-2/TRBV6-3|.
CASSYSLHNQPQHF
TGTGCCAGCAGTTACTCTCTTCACAATCAGCCCCAGCATTTT